This T cell receptor (beta chain) originates from a study of shared clonotypes between healthy human individuals. On this clone: What it binds is not known.

V was shortened by 0 bases and J by 5 bases, with 6 bases between the two germline ends. Germline V CDR1 and CDR2: SGHRS, YFSETQ. This CDR3 spans 13 amino acids. A deep-level run was used for the assay. Assay used: immunoSEQ multiplex PCR; TCRdb lists only in-frame clones, some missing. The sample holds approximately 2.5 million clones, roughly 93% seen once. Among the donors, all were Caucasian adults who lived in Nashville, Tennessee. The authors divided CD4+ cells into CD45RA+ naive and CD45RA-negative memory subsets. Overall study results and limits: Non-shared clonotypes displayed generation probabilities falling below those of clonotypes present in all four donors.

The sample taken for sequencing was naive CD4+ T cells from PBMCs. As for subset: CD45RA+ positively selected. The chain joins TRBV5-1 to TRBJ1-5; no clear D gene. This clonotype originated in a man aged 18 to 35 in good health. Some clones in this sample may be carry-over from other donors' samples. In DNA form, the CDR3 reads TGCGCCAGCAGCTTGGCGGACGATCAGCCCCAGCATTTT. Its translation is CASSLADDQPQHF.